Listed here are 26 T cell receptor beta chains from one sample, sequenced in a study of identical twins. TCRdb independently ran MiXCR on the 5' RACE reads; one entry per CDR3 protein. The data show 200,000 to 300,000 distinct CDR3 sequences, roughly a tenth seen once. The sequencing input was memory T cells sorted from blood. The receptors come from a man between 50 and 59 years old in good health.

This clonotype has ten or more counts. The V gene is TRBV5-1, the J gene TRBJ2-7; 7 nucleotides agree with TRBD2. The CDR3 has 16 residues. CDR1 SGHRS and CDR2 YFSETQ come from the germline V gene. With V trimmed by 4 bases and J by 3 bases, 13 bases remained unmatched. CDR3 amino acids: CASSNPSGMDLYEQYF. Written as DNA, the CDR3 is TGCGCCAGCAGCAACCCGAGCGGGATGGACCTCTACGAGCAGTACTTC.

This clonotype came up a few times. This chain uses TRBV20-1 with TRBJ2-1; TRBD2 aligns across 11 bases. The CDR3 totals 15 residues. V lost 1 base, J lost 8 bases, and 7 bases stayed unmatched. Germline V gene lookup returns CDR1 DFQATT and CDR2 SNEGSKA (reference sequence). The CDR3 is CSARVPSGGFDEQFF. The CDR3, as DNA: TGCAGTGCTAGAGTCCCTAGCGGGGGGTTCGATGAGCAGTTCTTC.

This clonotype was observed many times. The chain couples TRBV12-3 or TRBV12-4 to TRBJ2-1; D is possibly TRBD1 (5 bases). The CDR3 is 12 amino acids. The germline V and J ends were trimmed by 2 bases and 8 bases, with 7 bases remaining between them. The CDR3: CASSLWGDEQFF. CDR3 nucleotide sequence: TGTGCCAGCAGTTTATGGGGCGATGAGCAGTTCTTC.

This clonotype was counted at least ten times. The V call is TRBV20-1, the J call TRBJ1-2; D is possibly TRBD1 (6 bases). The germline CDR1 and CDR2 sequences are DFQATT and SNEGSKA (reference sequence). CDR3 length: 13 residues. Trimming removed 5 bases from V and 2 bases from J, with 12 bases in between. For the CDR3, the DNA is TGCAGTGCTGTTGAAGGGGGAAACTATGGCTACACCTTC. This gives the protein CSAVEGGNYGYTF.

In DNA, the CDR3 is TGCGCCAGCAGCTTTATGGCGTCGGGGAACAGGGGCACCTACAATGAGCAGTTCTTC. Amino acids: CASSFMASGNRGTYNEQFF. The V call is TRBV5-1, the J call TRBJ2-1; 7 bases are a match to TRBD1. The CDR3 consists of 19 residues. Germline CDR1 SGHRS, CDR2 YFSETQ. J lost 2 bases, V lost 2 bases, and 16 bases had no gene match.

This clonotype was seen at least ten times. V and J are TRBV5-5 and TRBJ1-1; 7 nucleotides agree with TRBD1. Per the germline V gene, CDR1 is SGHKS and CDR2 is YYEKEE (reference sequence). The CDR3 is 15 amino acids. The junction had 9 bases not matched to a gene; V was cut back by 3 bases and J by 4 bases. This CDR3 reads CASSSQQGRGTEAFF. CDR3 coding DNA: TGTGCCAGCAGCTCACAACAGGGGCGCGGCACTGAAGCTTTCTTT.

The chain joins TRBV5-4 to TRBJ2-4, with D perhaps TRBD1 (5 bases). The CDR3 contains 13 residues. The ends were cut back, 5 bases at V and 7 bases at J, with 13 bases in the middle. Germline CDR1 SGHNT, CDR2 YYREEE (reference sequence). CDR3 sequence: CASSSDRFNIQYF. The DNA of the CDR3 is TGTGCCAGCAGTTCCGACAGATTCAACATTCAGTACTTC.

This clonotype was recorded a few times. The chain couples TRBV20-1 to TRBJ1-1; D is perhaps TRBD1 (6 bases). Trimming removed 0 bases from V and 6 bases from J, with 14 bases in between. This CDR3 contains 14 residues. Germline CDR1 is DFQATT and CDR2 is SNEGSKA (reference sequence). The DNA for the CDR3 is TGCAGTGCTAGAGACCCGGGACAAAACGCTGAAGCTTTCTTT. It specifies CSARDPGQNAEAFF.

This clonotype was seen at least ten times. V is TRBV5-1 and J is TRBJ2-2; D call uncertain. Trimming took off 1 base at V and 9 bases at J, with 7 bases between the two ends. Germline CDR1 is SGHRS and CDR2 is YFSETQ. CDR3 length equals 12 residues. The CDR3: CASSLNGRELFF. The CDR3, as DNA: TGCGCCAGCAGCTTGAATGGAAGGGAGCTGTTTTTT.

The sample holds a few counts of this clonotype. The chain carries TRBV28 and TRBJ2-5; possibly TRBD1 for D (5 bases). The CDR3 sequence is 16 residues long. Germline loops: CDR1 MDHEN, CDR2 SYDVKM. The V and J ends lost 1 base and 5 bases respectively, with 17 bases between them. The CDR3 region is CASSLSLSGQRETQYF. The CDR3 DNA sequence: TGTGCCAGCAGTTTATCGCTGTCAGGGCAACGGGAGACCCAGTACTTC. Using reference TRBV28 and TRBJ2-5 for the parts outside the CDR3, the full variable domain is DVKVTQSSRYLVKRTGEKVFLECVQDMDHENMFWYRQDPGLGLRLIYFSYDVKMKEKGDIPEGYSVSREKKERFSLILESASTNQTSMYLCASSLSLSGQRETQYFGPGTRLLVL.

This clonotype was found many times. V and J are TRBV14 and TRBJ2-7; D might be TRBD1 (6 bases). Germline V lookup: CDR1 SGHDN, CDR2 FVKESK. V lost 2 bases to trimming and J lost 2 bases, with 19 bases between them. The CDR3 sequence is 17 residues long. The CDR3 sequence: CASSQRNAGTSTYEQYF. CDR3 bases: TGTGCCAGCAGCCAACGCAATGCCGGGACATCTACCTACGAGCAGTACTTC.

This clonotype was counted ten times or more. The chain joins TRBV27 to TRBJ2-7; 9 bases are a match to TRBD2. Trimming removed 8 bases from V and 6 bases from J; junction bases left unmatched: 2. The CDR3 covers 11 residues. Germline V lookup: CDR1 MNHEY, CDR2 SMNVEV (reference sequence). In nucleotides, the CDR3 is TGTGCCAGCCTTAGCGGGAGCGAGCAGTACTTC. Amino acid sequence: CASLSGSEQYF.

Details on this clonotype: This may arise from a read error, as a much more abundant clone is one base away. The gene calls are TRBV11-2 and TRBJ1-2, with D perhaps matching TRBD1 (5 bases). CDR3 length equals 15 residues. Germline CDR1 and CDR2: SGHAT and FQNNGV. V was pared by 5 bases and J by 7 bases, with 20 bases between. CDR3 sequence reads: CASSQNNPGSSGYTF. CDR3 sequence (DNA): TGTGCCAGCAGCCAGAATAATCCAGGGTCTAGTGGCTACACCTTC.

This clonotype was seen ten or more times. The V and J genes are TRBV7-2 and TRBJ2-7; 7 nucleotides line up with TRBD1. J lost 7 bases, V lost 5 bases, and 11 bases had no gene match. Germline loops: CDR1 SGHTA, CDR2 FQGNSA. The CDR3 length is 14 residues. CDR3 residues: CASSPVSGGDEQYF. The CDR3 DNA reads as TGTGCCAGCAGCCCCGTATCAGGGGGTGATGAGCAGTACTTC.

This clonotype has ten or more counts. The chain carries TRBV5-1 and TRBJ1-5; no definite D call. CDR3 length: 19 amino acids. Germline CDR1 and CDR2: SGHRS and YFSETQ. V was trimmed by 0 bases and J by 1 base, leaving 20 bases between them. Here the CDR3 reads CASSLAFIRRKQSNQPQHF. CDR3 DNA sequence: TGCGCCAGCAGCTTGGCCTTTATTCGCCGAAAACAGAGCAATCAGCCCCAGCATTTT.

This clonotype occurred many times. The V call is TRBV20-1, the J call TRBJ2-7; the match to TRBD1 covers 8 bases. The V gene end was trimmed by 0 bases and the J gene end by 1 base; junction bases not matched to a gene: 8. CDR1 is DFQATT, CDR2 SNEGSKA, per germline (reference sequence). This CDR3 is 16 amino acids long. This CDR3 reads CSARDRVRDRSYEQYF. The CDR3 bases are TGCAGTGCTAGAGATCGGGTCCGGGACAGGTCCTACGAGCAGTACTTC.

This clonotype was detected ten times or more. The DNA for the CDR3 is TGTGCCAGCAGTCCAGGACTAGCGGGAGGATGGGAGACCCAGTACTTC. Its protein product is CASSPGLAGGWETQYF. V and J are TRBV6-2 or TRBV6-3 and TRBJ2-5; 14 nucleotides line up with TRBD2. J was trimmed by 5 bases and V by 5 bases; bases with no gene match: 7. CDR1 is MNHEY, CDR2 SVGEGT, per germline. This CDR3 region has 16 residues.

This clonotype was seen once. A read error may account for a junction end that differs from germline. The chain recombines TRBV6-6 with TRBJ1-2; D gene unclear. CDR1 and CDR2 from the germline V gene are MNHNY and SVGAGI (reference sequence). The CDR3 contains 13 residues. CDR3 loop: CASSYSTLYGYSF. CDR3 DNA: TGTGCCAGCAGTTACTCTACCCTCTATGGCTACTCCTTC.

The V gene is TRBV4-2, the J gene TRBJ2-1, with 9 bases lining up with TRBD2. CDR1 is LGHNA and CDR2 is YNFKEQ in the germline V gene. With V trimmed by 0 bases and J by 3 bases, 6 bases remained unmatched. The CDR3 contains 17 residues. The CDR3 DNA reads TGTGCCAGCAGCCAAGATCCCCTAGCGGGGCACTACAATGAGCAGTTCTTC. Its protein is CASSQDPLAGHYNEQFF.

The chain links TRBV5-6 to TRBJ1-1, with unresolved D. Germline V gene sequence: CDR1 SGHDT, CDR2 YYEEEE. V was clipped by 3 bases and J by 3 bases, with 9 bases between them. This CDR3 comprises 13 residues. The CDR3 nucleotides read TGTGCCAGCAGCTGGTCTGGATACACTGAAGCTTTCTTT. It codes for CASSWSGYTEAFF.

This clonotype was recorded many times. This chain uses TRBV5-1 with TRBJ2-4; a possible D gene is TRBD1 (6 bases). This CDR3 region has 14 residues. Germline values: CDR1 SGHRS, CDR2 YFSETQ. Trimming took off 3 bases at V and 7 bases at J, with 14 bases between the two ends. The CDR3 DNA reads TGCGCCAGCAGCTCCGGACAGTCGAACAACATTCAGTACTTC. It encodes CASSSGQSNNIQYF.

This clonotype has a handful of counts. The chain has TRBV28 and TRBJ2-7, with D perhaps given as TRBD1 or TRBD2 (6 bases each). Germline V lookup: CDR1 MDHEN, CDR2 SYDVKM. V shed 6 bases and J shed 5 bases, with 14 bases lying between them. The CDR3 sequence is 13 residues long. CDR3 protein: CASRTAGGNEQYF. In nucleotides, the CDR3 is TGTGCCAGCAGAACGGCCGGGGGCAACGAGCAGTACTTC.

About this clonotype itself: A much larger clone lies a single base off, so this may be a read error. The chain couples TRBV2 to TRBJ2-7; D uncertain. CDR3 length equals 15 residues. The germline V gene has CDR1 SNHLY and CDR2 FYNNEI. The CDR3 DNA follows: TGTGCCAGCAGTGAACGACTGGACCAGATCTACGAGCAGTCCTTC. Its translation is CASSERLDQIYEQSF. Variable domain in full (rest from reference TRBV2 and TRBJ2-7): EPEVTQTPSHQVTQMGQEVILRCVPISNHLYFYWYRQILGQKVEFLVSFYNNEISEKSEIFDDQFSVERPDGSNFTLKIRSTKLEDSAMYFCASSERLDQIYEQSFGPGTRLTVT.

The J gene is TRBJ1-1, the V gene TRBV19; D possibly corresponds to TRBD1 (5 bases). V lost 7 bases to trimming and J lost 0 bases, with 15 bases between them. CDR3 size: 15 residues. Germline V CDR1 and CDR2: LNHDA, SQIVND (reference sequence). CDR3 bases: TGTGCCAGTACCCCTACCATGGGGCTGAACACTGAAGCTTTCTTT. As protein: CASTPTMGLNTEAFF.

This clonotype showed up many times. The chain has TRBV25-1 and TRBJ2-3; 9 nucleotides align to TRBD2. V was pared by 5 bases and J by 2 bases, with 5 bases of the junction left unmatched. CDR3 length: 15 amino acids. Germline V gene lookup returns CDR1 MGHDK and CDR2 SYGVNS. The CDR3 protein is CASSRLAGITDTQYF. Written as DNA, the CDR3 is TGTGCCAGCAGTCGCCTAGCGGGGATCACAGATACGCAGTATTTT.

The genes are TRBV6-1 and TRBJ2-4, with a tentative D call TRBD2 (5 bases). The CDR3 consists of 14 residues. CDR1 is MNHNS, CDR2 SASEGT, per germline. The V gene lost 6 bases and the J gene lost 5 bases, with 14 bases spanning the gap. In nucleotides, the CDR3 is TGTGCCAGCAGGCGGGCTGGGGTCGAAAACATTCAGTACTTC. This translates into CASRRAGVENIQYF.